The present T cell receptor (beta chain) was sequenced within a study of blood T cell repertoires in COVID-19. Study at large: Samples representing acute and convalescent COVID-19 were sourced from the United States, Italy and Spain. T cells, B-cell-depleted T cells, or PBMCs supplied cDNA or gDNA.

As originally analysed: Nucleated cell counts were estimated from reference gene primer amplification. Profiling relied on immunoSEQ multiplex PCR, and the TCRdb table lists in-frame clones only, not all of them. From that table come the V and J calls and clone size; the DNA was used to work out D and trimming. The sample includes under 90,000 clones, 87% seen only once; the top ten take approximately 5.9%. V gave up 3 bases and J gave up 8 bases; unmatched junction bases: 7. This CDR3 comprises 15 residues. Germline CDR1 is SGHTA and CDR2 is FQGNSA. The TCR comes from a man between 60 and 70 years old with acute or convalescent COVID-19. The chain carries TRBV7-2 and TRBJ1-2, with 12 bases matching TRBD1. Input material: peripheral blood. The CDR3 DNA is TGTGCCAGCAGCTTTCCGGGACAGGGGGCGTTAGGCTACACCTTC. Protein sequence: CASSFPGQGALGYTF.